These 27 T cell receptor beta chains were all obtained from the same sample, sequenced in a study of cytomegalovirus exposure and HLA in healthy donors. PCR used 60 Vbeta primers and 13 Jbeta primers. The table came from immunoSEQ multiplex PCR; TCRdb's copy has only in-frame clones and leaves some out. The sample consists of about 160,000 clones, less than 80% of them appearing once. The sample taken for sequencing was PBMCs. These receptors came from a man between 40 and 49 years old in good health and CMV-seronegative.

This clone was detected only once. This sample includes further DNA sequences coding for the same CDR3. V and J are TRBV5-1 and TRBJ2-5; 11 positions match TRBD1. V trimming: 4 bases; J trimming: 3 bases; junction bases outside the gene matches: 2. The CDR3 is 14 amino acids. CDR1 is SGHRS, CDR2 YFSETQ, per germline. The DNA of the CDR3 is TGCGCCAGCAGCCGGGACAGGGGGGAAGAGACCCAGTACTTC. Translated, it gives CASSRDRGEETQYF.

The gene calls are TRBV19 and TRBJ2-7, with 7 nucleotides matching TRBD1. Trimming took 3 bases from V and 3 from J; bases not matched to a gene: 2. CDR1 LNHDA and CDR2 SQIVND come from the germline V gene (reference sequence). The length of the CDR3 is 13 residues. The CDR3 here is CASSMGTVYEQYF. The DNA for the CDR3 is TGTGCCAGTAGTATGGGGACAGTCTACGAGCAGTACTTC.

As concerns this clone: Mismatch with germline at one junction end may stem from a read error. The chain joins TRBV4-2 to TRBJ1-2, with D unresolved. The V gene's germline CDR1 is LGHNA and CDR2 YNFKEQ. The CDR3 totals 13 residues. CDR3 in amino acids: CASGQEMAYGYTF. CDR3 DNA: TGTGCCAGCGGCCAAGAAATGGCCTATGGCTACACCTTC.

V usage is TRBV2 and J usage is TRBJ2-3, with 8 positions matching TRBD2. Germline V CDR1 and CDR2: SNHLY, FYNNEI. The ends lost 6 bases at V and 0 bases at J; junction bases unmatched: 5. The length of the CDR3 is 15 residues. The CDR3 is CASSTGGASTDTQYF. In DNA form, the CDR3 reads TGTGCCAGCAGCACGGGGGGGGCGAGCACAGATACGCAGTATTTT.

This rearrangement joins TRBV4-3 to TRBJ2-5; 10 bases are a match to TRBD2. The CDR3 has 16 residues. V trimming: 5 bases; J trimming: 3 bases; junction bases outside the gene matches: 9. Germline V gene lookup returns CDR1 LGHNA and CDR2 YSLEER. Written as DNA, the CDR3 is TGCGCCAGCAGCGCAAATAGCGGGGGGCCCAAAGAGACCCAGTACTTC. Protein product: CASSANSGGPKETQYF.

This clone was seen just once. The rearrangement uses TRBV4-3 and TRBJ2-7; 7 bases match TRBD2. V trimming: 0 bases; J trimming: 7 bases; junction bases outside the gene matches: 6. The CDR3 covers 14 residues. Per germline, CDR1 LGHNA and CDR2 YSLEER. The CDR3 loop is CASSQEFGEGEQYF. In nucleotides, the CDR3 is TGCGCCAGCAGCCAAGAGTTCGGGGAGGGGGAGCAGTACTTC.

The V and J genes are TRBV7-2 and TRBJ2-1; unclear D gene. Germline lookup yields CDR1 SGHTA and CDR2 FQGNSA. This CDR3 has 14 amino acids. Between the trimmed V and J ends, which lost 5 bases and 0 bases, there was a span of 8 bases. The CDR3 nucleotides are TGTGCCAGCAGCCACGGTGGCTCCTACAATGAGCAGTTCTTC. It is translated as CASSHGGSYNEQFF.

The V call is TRBV28, the J call TRBJ1-6; 7 nucleotides align to TRBD1. Germline V gene lookup returns CDR1 MDHEN and CDR2 SYDVKM. V was pared by 7 bases and J by 5 bases, with 8 bases of the junction left unmatched. The CDR3 is 15 residues long. Written as DNA, the CDR3 is TGTGCCAGCAACGAGGGGGCGAGGGATAATTCACCCCTCCACTTT. Translated, it gives CASNEGARDNSPLHF.

This sequence joins TRBV19 and TRBJ2-7, with 9 bases identical to TRBD2. Germline values: CDR1 LNHDA, CDR2 SQIVND (reference sequence). V shed 0 bases, J shed 0 bases, and the junction held 18 bases outside the gene matches. The CDR3 runs to 21 residues. The CDR3 coding sequence is TGTGCCAGTAGTATAGATTGCCCCCGCGGGACTAGCAAAATTTTCTCCTACGAGCAGTACTTC. Protein product: CASSIDCPRGTSKIFSYEQYF.

This clone was observed once. J is TRBJ2-1 and V is TRBV10-1; TRBD2 aligns across 8 bases. The CDR3 has 15 residues. J gave up 6 bases and V 7 bases, and 11 bases lay outside the gene matches. Germline values: CDR1 WNHNN, CDR2 SYGVQD (reference sequence). CDR3 DNA: TGCGCCAGCAAAATCCTCGGGACTAGTCCCAATGAGCAGTTCTTC. This encodes CASKILGTSPNEQFF.

The chain couples TRBV5-4 to TRBJ2-7, with a possible D match to TRBD1 (6 bases). The CDR3 is 12 residues long. V lost 1 base and J 6 bases, leaving 8 bases between the germline ends. Germline CDR1 reads SGHNT; CDR2 reads YYREEE (reference sequence). The CDR3 nucleotides are TGTGCCAGCAGCTTGACAGGGACCGAGCAGTACTTC. It codes for CASSLTGTEQYF.

V usage is TRBV7-3 and J usage is TRBJ1-1; D call uncertain. The CDR3 extends over 13 amino acids. The V end lost 5 bases, the J end lost 4 bases, and 11 bases lay between the germline ends. In germline, CDR1 is SGHTA, CDR2 FQGTGA. Here the CDR3 reads CASSPDGSTEAFF. CDR3 nucleotide sequence: TGTGCCAGCAGCCCCGACGGGAGCACTGAAGCTTTCTTT.

This sequence joins TRBV7-2 and TRBJ1-6; 8 nucleotides match TRBD1. This CDR3 comprises 15 residues. The germline V gene encodes CDR1 SGHTA and CDR2 FQGNSA. With 4 bases clipped from V and 10 bases from J, the junction kept 9 bases outside the gene matches. The CDR3 DNA reads TGTGCCAGCAGCTCGCGACAGGGGTCGGGCTCACCCCTCCACTTT. This gives the protein CASSSRQGSGSPLHF.

This chain connects TRBV7-9 to TRBJ2-6; D is uncertain. This CDR3 spans 14 amino acids. V was clipped by 5 bases and J by 0 bases, with 5 bases between them. Germline V gives CDR1 SEHNR, CDR2 FQNEAQ (reference sequence). CDR3 nucleotides: TGTGCCAGCAGCACCAGCTCTGGGGCCAACGTCCTGACTTTC. Translation gives CASSTSSGANVLTF.

V gene TRBV5-1 combines with J gene TRBJ2-7; D is uncertain. Per germline, CDR1 SGHRS and CDR2 YFSETQ. V shed 2 bases and J shed 4 bases, with 10 bases lying between them. This CDR3 is built from 13 residues. The CDR3 DNA follows: TGCGCCAGCAGCTTATTGACTCATTACGAGCAGTACTTC. It is translated as CASSLLTHYEQYF.

The chain recombines TRBV4-2 with TRBJ2-1; 8 positions match TRBD1. The CDR3 consists of 15 residues. Germline CDR1 LGHNA, CDR2 YNFKEQ. Germline trimming cut 7 bases from V and 7 bases from J; bases unmatched to any gene: 12. The CDR3 loop is CASNPEPGGLNEQFF. In nucleotides, the CDR3 is TGTGCCAGCAACCCAGAACCAGGGGGCTTAAATGAGCAGTTCTTC.

The chain recombines TRBV6-5 with TRBJ2-3; D unresolved. Per the germline V gene, CDR1 is MNHEY and CDR2 is SVGAGI. The CDR3 sequence is 14 residues long. The ends were cut back, 6 bases at V and 3 bases at J, with 13 bases in the middle. The CDR3 reads CASRLHRGTDTQYF. DNA of the CDR3: TGTGCCAGCAGATTACACCGCGGTACAGATACGCAGTATTTT.

V usage is TRBV2 and J usage is TRBJ2-3; 10 nucleotides agree with TRBD1. V lost 2 bases and J lost 3; bases outside the gene matches: 8. The CDR3 has 17 amino acids. Germline CDR1 is SNHLY and CDR2 is FYNNEI. The CDR3 bases are TGTGCCAGCAGTGAAAGAGACAGGGGGCGGGGGACAGATACGCAGTATTTT. Encoded protein: CASSERDRGRGTDTQYF.

J is TRBJ2-5 and V is TRBV9; TRBD2 matches at 10 bases. This CDR3 has 16 amino acids. Germline V gene data show CDR1 as SGDLS and CDR2 as YYNGEE. The junction had 3 bases not matched to a gene; V was cut back by 0 bases and J by 1 base. The CDR3 sequence: CASSVGASGGQETQYF. Written as DNA, the CDR3 is TGTGCCAGCAGCGTAGGGGCTAGCGGGGGCCAAGAGACCCAGTACTTC.

The chain uses TRBV6-6 and TRBJ2-1, with TRBD2 matching over 8 bases. The CDR3 is 15 residues long. CDR1 and CDR2 from the germline V gene are MNHNY and SVGAGI (reference sequence). The V gene end was trimmed by 8 bases and the J gene end by 4 bases; junction bases not matched to a gene: 10. CDR3 nucleotides: TGTGCCAGCTCGGATCCTGCGGGGGGATACAATGAGCAGTTCTTC. This encodes CASSDPAGGYNEQFF.

The rearrangement uses TRBV2 and TRBJ2-7, with D perhaps matching TRBD2 (6 bases). CDR1 and CDR2 from the germline V gene are SNHLY and FYNNEI. This CDR3 has 12 amino acids. Deletions cut 8 bases from V and 6 bases from J, with 14 bases between. The CDR3 protein is CASEPGGPEQYF. For the CDR3, the DNA is TGTGCCAGCGAACCCGGGGGACCCGAGCAGTACTTC.

This chain links TRBV18 with TRBJ1-2; TRBD1 aligns across 9 bases. The CDR3 extends over 16 amino acids. The germline V gene has CDR1 KGHSH and CDR2 LQKENI. Trimming took 4 bases from V and 2 from J; bases not matched to a gene: 8. The CDR3 sequence is CASSQAPGTGNYGYTF. In nucleotides, the CDR3 is TGTGCCAGCTCACAAGCCCCCGGGACAGGGAACTATGGCTACACCTTC.

This sequence joins TRBV11-2 and TRBJ2-1; the match to TRBD2 covers 7 bases. Germline assignment: CDR1 SGHAT and CDR2 FQNNGV. The CDR3 covers 15 residues. V shed 1 base, J shed 4 bases, and the junction held 4 bases outside the gene matches. CDR3 amino acids: CASSLVTRGYNEQFF. The CDR3, as DNA: TGTGCCAGCAGCTTAGTTACGCGGGGGTACAATGAGCAGTTCTTC.

The V call is TRBV27, the J call TRBJ2-7; possible D gene TRBD2, 6 bases. Trimming cost V 0 bases and J 3 bases, with 15 bases left between them. The CDR3 is made up of 16 amino acids. The germline V gene has CDR1 MNHEY and CDR2 SMNVEV (reference sequence). CDR3 protein: CASSLSGTAGFYEQYF. The CDR3 bases are TGTGCCAGCAGTTTATCGGGCACGGCGGGGTTCTACGAGCAGTACTTC.

The chain combines TRBV28 with TRBJ2-6, with D maybe TRBD1 (5 bases). Germline V gene data show CDR1 as MDHEN and CDR2 as SYDVKM. With 4 bases removed from V and 2 bases from J, the gap between germline ends came to 12 bases. The CDR3 totals 16 residues. In DNA, the CDR3 is TGTGCCAGCAGTTCAGGGCTTGAGGCTGGGGCCAACGTCCTGACTTTC. The encoded protein is CASSSGLEAGANVLTF.

This clone has only one observation. V gene TRBV5-6 combines with J gene TRBJ1-4; no definite D call. The CDR3 is 16 amino acids. Trimming pared 1 base from V and 0 bases from J, leaving 10 bases between. In germline, CDR1 is SGHDT, CDR2 YYEEEE. The CDR3 DNA follows: TGTGCCAGCAGCTTGTGGGAGATAGCAACTAATGAAAAACTGTTTTTT. The encoded protein is CASSLWEIATNEKLFF.

J is TRBJ1-6 and V is TRBV5-5; the D is unclear. The V end lost 4 bases, the J end lost 10 bases, and 15 bases lay between the germline ends. Germline CDR1 and CDR2: SGHKS and YYEKEE (reference sequence). The CDR3 contains 14 residues. The CDR3: CASSKDAGHSPLHF. For the CDR3, the DNA is TGTGCCAGCAGCAAAGACGCGGGTCACTCACCCCTCCACTTT.